A selection of T cell receptor beta chains follows, all from one sample in a study of OX40 agonist ivuxolimab in advanced cancers. Clones were read by immunoSEQ multiplex PCR, and TCRdb kept only the in-frame ones, dropping some. This sample has roughly 48,000 clones, with around 79% found just once. The sequencing here drew on CD4+ or CD8+ T cells sorted from blood, taken in a trial of the OX40 agonist ivuxolimab. These receptors all stem from an adult with an advanced solid tumor such as melanoma, head and neck, liver or kidney cancer. The CDR3 runs from the conserved cysteine through the conserved F or W. The order of the fields is D gene, clone size, V gene, J gene, CDR3 protein, CDR3 DNA. A D gene is named only where the DNA matches it firmly. The size field is filled for only some rows; it gives once, few, many or a size class.

D gene: -; clone size: -; V gene: TRBV27; J gene: TRBJ2-7; CDR3 protein: CASSGDGGHEQYF; CDR3 DNA: TGTGCCAGCAGTGGAGATGGGGGCCACGAGCAGTACTTC
D gene: TRBD2; clone size: -; V gene: TRBV5-1; J gene: TRBJ2-1; CDR3 protein: CASSLGLAAQTSRGVHNEQFF; CDR3 DNA: TGCGCCAGCAGCTTGGGACTAGCGGCCCAAACTTCCAGGGGGGTTCACAATGAGCAGTTCTTC
D gene: -; clone size: -; V gene: TRBV2; J gene: TRBJ1-5; CDR3 protein: CASSLNRASNQPQHF; CDR3 DNA: TGTGCCAGCAGTTTAAACAGGGCTAGCAATCAGCCCCAGCATTTT
D gene: TRBD2; clone size: -; V gene: TRBV19; J gene: TRBJ2-1; CDR3 protein: CASSIASGEYNEQFF; CDR3 DNA: TGTGCCAGTAGTATAGCTAGCGGGGAATACAATGAGCAGTTCTTC
D gene: -; clone size: -; V gene: TRBV6-4; J gene: TRBJ2-1; CDR3 protein: CASSVGRPDEQFF; CDR3 DNA: TGTGCCAGCAGTGTGGGGCGACCGGATGAGCAGTTCTTC
D gene: -; clone size: -; V gene: TRBV2; J gene: TRBJ2-1; CDR3 protein: CASSPSVGIGNEQFF; CDR3 DNA: TGTGCCAGCAGTCCCTCGGTCGGGATTGGCAATGAGCAGTTCTTC
D gene: -; clone size: -; V gene: TRBV11-2; J gene: TRBJ2-7; CDR3 protein: CASSDGTRRRLYEQYF; CDR3 DNA: TGTGCCAGCAGCGACGGGACCCGCAGGCGCCTCTACGAGCAGTACTTC
D gene: TRBD2; clone size: -; V gene: TRBV9; J gene: TRBJ2-7; CDR3 protein: CASSAGTSGAYEQYF; CDR3 DNA: TGTGCCAGCAGCGCAGGGACTAGCGGAGCCTACGAGCAGTACTTC
D gene: TRBD2; clone size: -; V gene: TRBV7-2; J gene: TRBJ2-3; CDR3 protein: CASSTPTSGGRATQYF; CDR3 DNA: TGTGCCAGCAGCACCCCGACTAGCGGAGGAAGGGCTACGCAGTATTTT
D gene: TRBD2; clone size: -; V gene: TRBV6-5; J gene: TRBJ2-3; CDR3 protein: CASSPTSGTDTQYF; CDR3 DNA: TGTGCCAGCAGTCCGACTAGCGGCACAGATACGCAGTATTTT
D gene: TRBD1; clone size: -; V gene: TRBV5-4; J gene: TRBJ1-4; CDR3 protein: CASSFRTGGSEKLFF; CDR3 DNA: TGTGCCAGCAGCTTTAGGACAGGCGGCTCTGAAAAACTGTTTTTT
D gene: TRBD1; clone size: -; V gene: TRBV4-3; J gene: TRBJ2-1; CDR3 protein: CASSPQGGAYNEQFF; CDR3 DNA: TGCGCCAGCAGCCCACAGGGGGGCGCCTACAATGAGCAGTTCTTC
D gene: -; clone size: -; V gene: TRBV21-1; J gene: TRBJ2-5; CDR3 protein: CASSMSLPRVLQETQYF; CDR3 DNA: TGTGCCAGCAGCATGTCGCTTCCTAGGGTCCTCCAAGAGACCCAGTACTTC
D gene: -; clone size: -; V gene: TRBV6-6; J gene: TRBJ1-2; CDR3 protein: CASQPNREGGYTF; CDR3 DNA: TGTGCCAGCCAACCCAACAGGGAGGGTGGCTACACCTTC
D gene: -; clone size: -; V gene: TRBV19; J gene: TRBJ1-2; CDR3 protein: CASSKDSYGALWGYTF; CDR3 DNA: TGTGCCAGTAGCAAGGACAGTTATGGGGCCCTTTGGGGCTACACCTTC
D gene: -; clone size: -; V gene: TRBV6-1; J gene: TRBJ1-4; CDR3 protein: CASSEKAKLFF; CDR3 DNA: TGTGCCAGCAGTGAAAAGGCGAAACTGTTTTTT
D gene: -; clone size: once; V gene: TRBV5-1; J gene: TRBJ2-5; CDR3 protein: CASSLIRLEETQYF; CDR3 DNA: TGCGCCAGCAGCTTGATCCGGCTAGAAGAGACCCAGTACTTC
D gene: -; clone size: -; V gene: TRBV18; J gene: TRBJ2-3; CDR3 protein: CASSRGLEADTQYF; CDR3 DNA: TGTGCCAGCTCACGGGGTTTAGAAGCAGATACGCAGTATTTT
D gene: TRBD2; clone size: -; V gene: TRBV5-1; J gene: TRBJ2-7; CDR3 protein: CASSSRSGSGSYEQYF; CDR3 DNA: TGCGCCAGCAGCTCCAGAAGCGGGAGTGGCTCCTACGAGCAGTACTTC
D gene: -; clone size: -; V gene: TRBV7-9; J gene: TRBJ2-5; CDR3 protein: CASSLLQGRETQYF; CDR3 DNA: TGTGCCAGCAGCTTACTCCAGGGGCGAGAGACCCAGTACTTC
D gene: -; clone size: -; V gene: TRBV6-5; J gene: TRBJ2-3; CDR3 protein: CASSYKTSTDTQYF; CDR3 DNA: TGTGCCAGCAGTTACAAGACTAGCACAGATACGCAGTATTTT
D gene: -; clone size: -; V gene: TRBV21-1; J gene: TRBJ1-2; CDR3 protein: CASSFGQGDYGYTF; CDR3 DNA: TGTGCCAGCAGCTTTGGACAGGGTGACTATGGCTACACCTTC
D gene: -; clone size: -; V gene: TRBV7-6; J gene: TRBJ2-1; CDR3 protein: CASSLDPGNNEQFF; CDR3 DNA: TGTGCCAGCAGCTTAGATCCGGGGAACAATGAGCAGTTCTTC
D gene: -; clone size: -; V gene: TRBV5-5; J gene: TRBJ1-5; CDR3 protein: CASSLDREVNQPQHF; CDR3 DNA: TGTGCCAGCAGCTTGGACAGGGAGGTCAATCAGCCCCAGCATTTT
D gene: TRBD1; clone size: -; V gene: TRBV7-6; J gene: TRBJ2-5; CDR3 protein: CASSLAGQGAGETQYF; CDR3 DNA: TGTGCCAGCAGCTTAGCGGGACAGGGTGCCGGGGAGACCCAGTACTTC
D gene: -; clone size: -; V gene: TRBV10-2; J gene: TRBJ1-2; CDR3 protein: CASTFEPVRDRSYGYTF; CDR3 DNA: TGCGCCAGCACCTTCGAACCGGTCCGAGATCGCAGCTATGGCTACACCTTC
D gene: TRBD1; clone size: -; V gene: TRBV5-1; J gene: TRBJ2-7; CDR3 protein: CASSSSTGASEQYF; CDR3 DNA: TGCGCCAGCAGCTCATCGACAGGGGCCTCCGAGCAGTACTTC
D gene: -; clone size: -; V gene: TRBV7-9; J gene: TRBJ1-1; CDR3 protein: CASSLIRGTEAFF; CDR3 DNA: TGTGCCAGCAGCTTAATTAGGGGCACTGAAGCTTTCTTT
D gene: TRBD1; clone size: -; V gene: TRBV19; J gene: TRBJ2-4; CDR3 protein: CASSPGTGGGPKNIQYF; CDR3 DNA: TGTGCCAGTAGTCCCGGGACAGGAGGAGGGCCCAAAAACATTCAGTACTTC
D gene: -; clone size: -; V gene: TRBV5-1; J gene: TRBJ1-2; CDR3 protein: CASSLRGYTF; CDR3 DNA: TGCGCCAGCAGCTTGCGCGGCTACACCTTC
D gene: -; clone size: -; V gene: TRBV5-1; J gene: TRBJ2-7; CDR3 protein: CASSPEGRGGLYEQYF; CDR3 DNA: TGCGCCAGCAGCCCCGAGGGAAGGGGGGGCCTCTACGAGCAGTACTTC